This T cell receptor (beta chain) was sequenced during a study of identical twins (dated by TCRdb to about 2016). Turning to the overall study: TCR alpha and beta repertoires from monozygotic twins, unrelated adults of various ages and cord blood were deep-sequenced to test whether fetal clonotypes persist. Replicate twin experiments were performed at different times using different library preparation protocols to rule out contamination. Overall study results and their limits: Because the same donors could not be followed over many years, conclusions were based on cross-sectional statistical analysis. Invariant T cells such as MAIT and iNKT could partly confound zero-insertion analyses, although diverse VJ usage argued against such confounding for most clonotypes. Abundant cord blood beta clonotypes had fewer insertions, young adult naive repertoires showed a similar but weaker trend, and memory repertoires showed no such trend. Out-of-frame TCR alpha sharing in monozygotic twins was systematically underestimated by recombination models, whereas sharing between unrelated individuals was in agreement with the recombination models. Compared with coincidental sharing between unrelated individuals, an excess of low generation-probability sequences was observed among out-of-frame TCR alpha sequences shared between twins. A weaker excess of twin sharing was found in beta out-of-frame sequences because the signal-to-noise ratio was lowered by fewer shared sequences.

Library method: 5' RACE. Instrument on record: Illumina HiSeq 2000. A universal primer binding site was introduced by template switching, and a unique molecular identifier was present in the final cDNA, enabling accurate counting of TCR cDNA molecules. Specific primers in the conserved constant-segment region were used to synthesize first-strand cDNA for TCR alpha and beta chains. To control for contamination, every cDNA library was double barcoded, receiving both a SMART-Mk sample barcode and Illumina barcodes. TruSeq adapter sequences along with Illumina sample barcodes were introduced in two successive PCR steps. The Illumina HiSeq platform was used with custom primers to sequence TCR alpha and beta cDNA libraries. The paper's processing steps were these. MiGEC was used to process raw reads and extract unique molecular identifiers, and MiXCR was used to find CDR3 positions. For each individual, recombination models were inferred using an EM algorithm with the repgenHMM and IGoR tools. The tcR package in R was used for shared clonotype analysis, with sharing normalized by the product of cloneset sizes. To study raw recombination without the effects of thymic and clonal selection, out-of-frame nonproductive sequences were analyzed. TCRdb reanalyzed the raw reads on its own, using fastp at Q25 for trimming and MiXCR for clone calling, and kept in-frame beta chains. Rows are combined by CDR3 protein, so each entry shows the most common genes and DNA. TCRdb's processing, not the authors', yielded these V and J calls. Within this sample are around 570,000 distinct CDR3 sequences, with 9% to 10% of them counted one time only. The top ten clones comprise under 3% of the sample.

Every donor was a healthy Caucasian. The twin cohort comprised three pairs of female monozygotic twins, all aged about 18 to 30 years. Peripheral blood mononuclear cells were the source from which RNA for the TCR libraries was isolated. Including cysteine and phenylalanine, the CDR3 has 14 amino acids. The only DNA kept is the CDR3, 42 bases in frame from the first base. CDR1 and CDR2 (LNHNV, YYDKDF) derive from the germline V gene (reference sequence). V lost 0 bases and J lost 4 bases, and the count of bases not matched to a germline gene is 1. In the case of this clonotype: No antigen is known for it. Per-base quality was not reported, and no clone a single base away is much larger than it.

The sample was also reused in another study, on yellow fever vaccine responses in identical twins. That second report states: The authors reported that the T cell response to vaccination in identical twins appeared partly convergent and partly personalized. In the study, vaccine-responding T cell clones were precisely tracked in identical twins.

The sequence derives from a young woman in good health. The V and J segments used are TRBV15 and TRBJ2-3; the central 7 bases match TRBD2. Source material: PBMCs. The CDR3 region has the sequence CATSRDRGADTQYF. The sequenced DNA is TGTGCCACCAGCAGAGACCGGGGGGCAGATACGCAGTATTTT.